This paragraph covers one TCR beta chain sequence. Its antigen is still unknown. The sample comes from a study of post-analysis software for immune sequencing data. The library was made from cDNA and included unique molecular identifiers. About 500,000 cDNA molecules were obtained per 1 to 10 million input T cells. TCRdb reanalysed the PCR reads using MiXCR and keeps one entry per CDR3 protein. The sample contains roughly 400,000 distinct CDR3 sequences, less than 40% of which appear only once. General study results and limits: Elevated frequency relative to controls characterized several TRBV segments in patients, TRBV5-6, TRBV5-1 and TRBV20-1 among them. Normalized Chao1 diversity was significantly reduced in patients versus controls.

The germline V gene has CDR1 SGDLS and CDR2 YYNGEE. Losses at the gene ends were 2 bases for V and 2 bases for J; bases not matched to a gene: 7. The CDR3 covers 18 residues. Source material: blood. The TCR comes from a girl aged 2-10 years with multiple sclerosis. The chain carries TRBV9 and TRBJ2-6; 10 bases are shared with TRBD1. CDR3 bases: TGTGCCAGCAGCGTTTCGGGACAGGGGACGGCTGGGGCCAACGTCCTGACTTTC. Its translation: CASSVSGQGTAGANVLTF.